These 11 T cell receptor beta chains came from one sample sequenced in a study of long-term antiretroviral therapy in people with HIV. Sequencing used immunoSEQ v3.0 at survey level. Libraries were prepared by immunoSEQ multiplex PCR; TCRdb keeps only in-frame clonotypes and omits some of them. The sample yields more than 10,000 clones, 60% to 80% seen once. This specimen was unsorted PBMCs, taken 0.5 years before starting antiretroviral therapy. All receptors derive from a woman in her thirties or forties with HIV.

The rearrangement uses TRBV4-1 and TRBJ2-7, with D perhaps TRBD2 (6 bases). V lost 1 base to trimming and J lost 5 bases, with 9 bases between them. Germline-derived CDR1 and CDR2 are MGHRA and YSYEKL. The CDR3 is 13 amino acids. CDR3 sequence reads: CASSQVRGHEQYF. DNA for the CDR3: TGCGCCAGCAGCCAAGTGCGGGGCCACGAGCAGTACTTC.

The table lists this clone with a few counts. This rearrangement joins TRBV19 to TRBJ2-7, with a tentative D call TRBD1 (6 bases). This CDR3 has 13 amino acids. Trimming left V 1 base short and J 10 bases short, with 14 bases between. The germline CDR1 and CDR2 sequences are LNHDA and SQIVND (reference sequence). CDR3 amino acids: CASSIALNRDQYF. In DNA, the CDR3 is TGTGCCAGTAGTATAGCCCTTAACAGGGACCAGTACTTC.

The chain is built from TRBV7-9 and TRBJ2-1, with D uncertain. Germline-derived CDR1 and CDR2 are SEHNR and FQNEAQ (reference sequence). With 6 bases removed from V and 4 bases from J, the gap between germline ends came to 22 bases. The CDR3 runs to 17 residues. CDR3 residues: CASSPKARISIYNEQFF. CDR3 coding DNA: TGTGCCAGCAGTCCAAAGGCGAGGATCTCCATTTACAATGAGCAGTTCTTC.

DNA for the CDR3: TGTGCCAGCAGCTCGATGCAGGGAATTGAAGCTTTCTTT. Translating it yields CASSSMQGIEAFF. The chain uses TRBV7-9 and TRBJ1-1; a possible D gene is TRBD1 (5 bases). With 4 bases removed from V and 7 bases from J, the gap between germline ends came to 13 bases. CDR1 is SEHNR, CDR2 FQNEAQ, per germline (reference sequence). The length of the CDR3 is 13 residues.

CDR3 sequence reads: CASRNSGKGGETQYF. CDR3 bases: TGTGCCAGCAGAAATAGCGGGAAGGGTGGGGAGACCCAGTACTTC. V usage is TRBV5-4 and J usage is TRBJ2-5, with 8 bases fitting TRBD2. The V segment lost 5 bases and the J segment 5 bases; nucleotides outside the gene matches: 11. The CDR3 covers 15 residues. The germline V gene has CDR1 SGHNT and CDR2 YYREEE (reference sequence).

The CDR3 DNA sequence: TGTGCCAGCAGCTCTTACCAAGATGAGCAGTTCTTC. This encodes CASSSYQDEQFF. The J gene is TRBJ2-1, the V gene TRBV5-4, with unresolved D. The CDR3 covers 12 residues. Per germline, CDR1 SGHNT and CDR2 YYREEE (reference sequence). V shed 3 bases and J shed 8 bases, with 9 bases lying between them. Complete variable domain (other parts from reference TRBV5-4 and TRBJ2-1): ETGVTQSPTHLIKTRGQQVTLRCSSQSGHNTVSWYQQALGQGPQFIFQYYREEENGRGNFPPRFSGLQFPNYSSELNVNALELDDSALYLCASSSYQDEQFFGPGTRLTVL.

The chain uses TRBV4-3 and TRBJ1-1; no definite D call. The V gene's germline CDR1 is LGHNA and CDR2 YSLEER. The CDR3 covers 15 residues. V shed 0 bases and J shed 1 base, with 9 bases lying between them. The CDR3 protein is CASSQDRSGNTEAFF. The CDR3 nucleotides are TGCGCCAGCAGCCAAGATCGGTCTGGGAACACTGAAGCTTTCTTT.

DNA of the CDR3: TGTGCCAGCAGCTCGATAGCGGGCACGTCCTACAATGAGCAGTTCTTC. Its translation: CASSSIAGTSYNEQFF. The rearrangement links TRBV7-8 to TRBJ2-1, with 7 nucleotides matching TRBD2. Germline loops: CDR1 SGHVS, CDR2 FQNEAQ. The CDR3 spans 16 residues. V was pared by 4 bases and J by 1 base, with 7 bases of the junction left unmatched.

CDR3: CATSIGLTDNQPQHF. CDR3 bases: TGTGCCACCAGCATAGGTTTGACAGACAATCAGCCCCAGCATTTT. The chain carries TRBV15 and TRBJ1-5, with D maybe TRBD1 (5 bases). The germline gives CDR1 LNHNV, CDR2 YYDKDF (reference sequence). The CDR3 is made up of 15 amino acids. Trimming removed 4 bases from V and 3 bases from J, with 13 bases in between.

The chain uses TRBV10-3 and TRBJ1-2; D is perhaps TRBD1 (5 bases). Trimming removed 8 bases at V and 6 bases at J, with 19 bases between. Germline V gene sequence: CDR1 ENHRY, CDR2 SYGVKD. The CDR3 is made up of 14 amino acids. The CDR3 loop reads CAIVSAGRDDGYTF. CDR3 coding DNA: TGTGCCATCGTTTCGGCAGGGCGAGATGATGGCTACACCTTC.

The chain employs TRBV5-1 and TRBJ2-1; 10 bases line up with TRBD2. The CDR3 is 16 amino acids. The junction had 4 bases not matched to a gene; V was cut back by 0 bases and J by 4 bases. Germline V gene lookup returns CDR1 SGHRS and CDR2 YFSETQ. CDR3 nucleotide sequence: TGCGCCAGCAGCTTGGGGGGGACTAGCGCTTACAATGAGCAGTTCTTC. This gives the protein CASSLGGTSAYNEQFF.